This is a list of T cell receptor beta chains from one sample in a study of CD8 T cells in Susac syndrome. TCRdb analysed the immunoSEQ multiplex PCR reads with MiXCR anew, one entry per CDR3 protein. The sample shows fewer than 200,000 distinct CDR3 sequences, just under 95% of them seen only once. The sequenced sample consisted of CD4+ T cells from PBMCs. These receptors originate from a human donor in good health. Each CDR3 is given with its conserved first and last residue. The D gene is left open where the match is weak. Clone size is stated in some rows and not others, as once, few, many or a class when expanded.

clone_size j_call v_call d_call cdr3_aa cdr3_nt
- TRBJ2-5 TRBV12-3/TRBV12-4 - CASGESSGLRETQYF TGTGCCAGCGGTGAGAGTTCTGGACTACGAGAGACCCAGTACTTC
- TRBJ2-3 TRBV30 - CAWNKGKDTQYF TGTGCCTGGAATAAGGGGAAGGATACGCAGTATTTT
- TRBJ1-1 TRBV7-9 - CASSPKSAEMNTEAFF TGTGCCAGCAGTCCTAAGTCGGCAGAAATGAACACTGAAGCTTTCTTT
- TRBJ1-5 TRBV20-1 - CSAVEGQKYQPQHF TGCAGTGCCGTTGAAGGACAAAAGTATCAGCCCCAGCATTTT
- TRBJ2-7 TRBV29-1 - CSLYEQYF TGCAGCCTATACGAGCAGTACTTC
once TRBJ2-3 TRBV20-1 - CSARGAGVTDTQYF TGCAGTGCTAGGGGGGCGGGAGTGACAGATACGCAGTATTTT
- TRBJ2-2 TRBV20-1 TRBD1 CSARDSQTGSEELFF TGCAGTGCTAGAGATTCCCAGACAGGGTCGGAGGAGCTGTTTTTT
- TRBJ2-7 TRBV11-2 - CASSLGHSDEQYF TGTGCCAGCAGCTTAGGACACAGCGACGAGCAGTACTTC
- TRBJ1-1 TRBV12-3/TRBV12-4 - CASNFGGSTITEAFF TGTGCCAGCAACTTCGGGGGTTCCACTATCACTGAAGCTTTCTTT
- TRBJ2-1 TRBV5-1 - CASSLATTSAEQFF TGCGCCAGCAGCTTGGCCACTACGTCCGCTGAGCAGTTCTTC
- TRBJ1-2 TRBV29-1 - CSVVDFAYGYTF TGCAGCGTTGTTGATTTCGCCTATGGCTACACCTTC
- TRBJ2-7 TRBV29-1 TRBD2 CSVEYRAGVDEQYF TGCAGCGTTGAGTATAGGGCGGGGGTAGACGAGCAGTACTTC
- TRBJ1-1 TRBV28 - CASGTGANTEAFF TGTGCCAGCGGTACAGGAGCTAACACTGAAGCTTTCTTT
- TRBJ2-2 TRBV30 - CARSQGYTGELFF TGTGCCCGGTCACAGGGATACACCGGGGAGCTGTTTTTT